The 13 T cell receptor beta chains presented below share a single source sample, sequenced in a study of cytomegalovirus exposure and HLA in healthy donors. PCR employed 60 Vbeta and 13 Jbeta primers. Only in-frame clones appear in the TCRdb table, and some are missing; sequencing was by immunoSEQ multiplex PCR. The sample has about 96,000 clones; around 79% are singletons. The material sequenced was PBMCs. The receptors shown here come from a woman in her 70s in good health and CMV-seropositive.

This chain joins TRBV11-2 and TRBJ1-5; D might be TRBD1 (5 bases). CDR1 and CDR2 from the germline V gene are SGHAT and FQNNGV. The CDR3 consists of 18 residues. V was shortened by 0 bases and J by 5 bases, with 20 bases between the two germline ends. This chain's CDR3 is CASSLDETLIQGDQPQHF. CDR3 sequence (DNA): TGTGCCAGCAGCTTAGACGAGACACTGATTCAGGGCGATCAGCCCCAGCATTTT.

This chain connects TRBV19 to TRBJ1-1, with D uncertain. Trimming left V 10 bases short and J 2 bases short, with 11 bases between. This CDR3 comprises 12 residues. Per germline, CDR1 LNHDA and CDR2 SQIVND (reference sequence). The CDR3 reads CAIRDPNTEAFF. The CDR3 DNA sequence: TGTGCCATCCGGGATCCAAACACTGAAGCTTTCTTT.

V and J are TRBV4-1 and TRBJ2-5; TRBD1 agrees at 12 bases. V dropped 4 bases and J dropped 5; count of bases not matched to a gene: 5. There are 15 residues in the CDR3. Looked up from germline, CDR1 is MGHRA and CDR2 is YSYEKL. The CDR3 sequence: CASSPWDRGLETQYF. The CDR3 DNA reads TGCGCCAGCAGCCCTTGGGACAGGGGGCTCGAGACCCAGTACTTC.

This clone occurred a few times. The chain joins TRBV18 to TRBJ2-5; weak D call: TRBD1 (6 bases). Germline CDR1 is KGHSH and CDR2 is LQKENI. This CDR3 region has 15 residues. Trimming cost V 3 bases and J 7 bases, with 18 bases left between them. The CDR3 nucleotides are TGTGCCAGCTCACCGACAGGCTTTCCAGACGGGACCCAGTACTTC. It yields the protein CASSPTGFPDGTQYF.

This chain's CDR3 is CASSHSTLNSPLHF. CDR3 DNA sequence: TGTGCCAGCAGCCACTCCACCCTGAATTCACCCCTCCACTTT. The V and J genes are TRBV11-3 and TRBJ1-6; D gene ambiguous. V was shortened by 5 bases and J by 7 bases, with 12 bases between the two germline ends. In germline, CDR1 is SGHNT, CDR2 YENEEA. The CDR3 is 14 amino acids. Combining the CDR3 with reference TRBV11-3 and TRBJ1-6 gives the whole variable domain EAGVVQSPRYKIIEKKQPVAFWCNPISGHNTLYWYLQNLGQGPELLIRYENEEAVDDSQLPKDRFSAERLKGVDSTLKIQPAELGDSAVYLCASSHSTLNSPLHFGNGTRLTVT.

This chain uses TRBV4-2 with TRBJ1-1, with D possibly TRBD1 on 5 matching bases. The V gene's germline CDR1 is LGHNA and CDR2 YNFKEQ. V lost 4 bases and J 1 base, leaving 10 bases between the germline ends. CDR3 length: 14 amino acids. The CDR3: CASSPAGGNTEAFF. CDR3 in DNA: TGTGCCAGCAGCCCTGCGGGGGGGAACACTGAAGCTTTCTTT.

This clone was detected a few times. This chain connects TRBV2 to TRBJ2-5; D remains ambiguous. CDR3 length equals 12 residues. The V end was cut by 5 bases, the J end by 3 bases, with 7 bases between. Germline CDR1 SNHLY, CDR2 FYNNEI. The CDR3 region has the DNA TGTGCCAGCAGTCTCCGTGAAGAGACCCAGTACTTC. This encodes CASSLREETQYF.

This clone was seen only once. Other DNA sequences in the same sample also yield this CDR3. The rearrangement joins TRBV7-2 to TRBJ2-5, with TRBD2 matching over 10 bases. Germline trimming cut 1 base from V and 1 base from J; bases unmatched to any gene: 6. Germline-derived CDR1 and CDR2 are SGHTA and FQGNSA. The CDR3 covers 17 residues. The chain's CDR3 is CASSLVSSGRGQETQYF. The DNA for the CDR3 is TGTGCCAGCAGCTTAGTATCTAGCGGGAGAGGCCAAGAGACCCAGTACTTC.

The chain has TRBV11-2 and TRBJ2-4, with D possibly TRBD1 on 5 matching bases. CDR3 size: 16 residues. Germline V gives CDR1 SGHAT, CDR2 FQNNGV. V lost 0 bases and J lost 7, with 16 bases in between. The DNA of the CDR3 is TGTGCCAGCAGCTTAGATAGGGGTAAGGGATGGAACATTCAGTACTTC. Translation gives CASSLDRGKGWNIQYF.

This CDR3 reads CASSLVGQGAMRETQYF. CDR3 nucleotide sequence: TGTGCCAGCAGCTTAGTGGGACAGGGGGCAATGAGAGAGACCCAGTACTTC. V gene TRBV7-2 combines with J gene TRBJ2-5, with 12 bases identical to TRBD1. Germline V gives CDR1 SGHTA, CDR2 FQGNSA. V trimming: 1 base; J trimming: 4 bases; junction bases outside the gene matches: 7. The CDR3 is made up of 17 amino acids.

This clone was detected many times. The chain links TRBV4-1 to TRBJ1-2; weak D call: TRBD1 (5 bases). The length of the CDR3 is 15 residues. V was shortened by 4 bases and J by 1 base, with 13 bases between the two germline ends. CDR1 is MGHRA, CDR2 YSYEKL, per germline. CDR3 bases: TGCGCCAGCAGCCTGCTCGGCCAGGGTAACTATGGCTACACCTTC. Translating it yields CASSLLGQGNYGYTF.

The CDR3 nucleotides read TGTGCCACCAGCGGGGAGTTTCGGACCGGCTACACCTTC. Translation: CATSGEFRTGYTF. The V call is TRBV15, the J call TRBJ1-2; D gene ambiguous. There are 13 residues in the CDR3. Germline V lookup: CDR1 LNHNV, CDR2 YYDKDF (reference sequence). Trimming took 5 bases from V and 8 from J, leaving 15 bases between them.

This rearrangement joins TRBV7-6 to TRBJ2-5, with 10 bases fitting TRBD2. V lost 2 bases to trimming and J lost 5 bases; unmatched junction nucleotides: 8. This CDR3 has 16 residues. CDR1 is SGHVS and CDR2 is FNYEAQ in the germline V gene. The CDR3 coding sequence is TGTGCCAGCAGCTTATCCGCTAGCGGGAGCGGCGAGACCCAGTACTTC. This codes for CASSLSASGSGETQYF. Full variable domain (remainder filled in from reference TRBV7-6 and TRBJ2-5): GAGVSQSPRYKVTKRGQDVALRCDPISGHVSLYWYRQALGQGPEFLTYFNYEAQQDKSGLPNDRFSAERPEGSISTLTIQRTEQRDSAMYRCASSLSASGSGETQYFGPGTRLLVL.